This record concerns one TCR beta chain sequence. Whenever a sample was processed, at least 6 million PBMCs were isolated. Using a J-beta primer mix together with a sample-barcoded 5' primer, a second PCR was run for roughly 6 to 12 cycles. A single record per CDR3 protein comes from TCRdb applying MiXCR to the 5' RACE reads. The data contain 920,000 or so distinct CDR3 sequences, 40% to 55% of them seen just once; the ten biggest clones take up approximately 17%. This record belongs to a study of blood T cells in healthy people across ages. The CDR3 runs to 14 residues. Germline CDR1 reads LNHNV; CDR2 reads YYDKDF (reference sequence).

The genes are TRBV15 and TRBJ2-7, with D possibly being TRBD1 (6 bases). The tail of the sequence fits TRBJ2-5 better, so the J call may be wrong. The sequencing sample was made of blood. The origin of this receptor is a woman aged 55-75 years in good health. This chain's CDR3 is CATSSRGGQETQYF. The DNA of the CDR3 is TGTGCCACCAGCAGCAGGGGTGGGCAAGAGACCCAGTACTTC.